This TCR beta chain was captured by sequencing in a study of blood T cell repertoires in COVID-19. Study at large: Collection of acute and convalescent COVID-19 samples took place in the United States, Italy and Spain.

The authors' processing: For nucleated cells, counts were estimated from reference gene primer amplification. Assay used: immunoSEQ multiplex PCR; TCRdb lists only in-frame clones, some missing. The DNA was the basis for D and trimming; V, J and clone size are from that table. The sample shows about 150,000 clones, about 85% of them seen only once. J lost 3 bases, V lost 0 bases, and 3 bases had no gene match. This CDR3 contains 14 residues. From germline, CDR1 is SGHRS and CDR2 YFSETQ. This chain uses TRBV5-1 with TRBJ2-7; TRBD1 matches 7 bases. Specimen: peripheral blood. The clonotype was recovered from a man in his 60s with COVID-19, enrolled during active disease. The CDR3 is CASSLGAGGYEQYF. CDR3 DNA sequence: TGCGCCAGCAGCTTGGGGGCAGGGGGCTACGAGCAGTACTTC.